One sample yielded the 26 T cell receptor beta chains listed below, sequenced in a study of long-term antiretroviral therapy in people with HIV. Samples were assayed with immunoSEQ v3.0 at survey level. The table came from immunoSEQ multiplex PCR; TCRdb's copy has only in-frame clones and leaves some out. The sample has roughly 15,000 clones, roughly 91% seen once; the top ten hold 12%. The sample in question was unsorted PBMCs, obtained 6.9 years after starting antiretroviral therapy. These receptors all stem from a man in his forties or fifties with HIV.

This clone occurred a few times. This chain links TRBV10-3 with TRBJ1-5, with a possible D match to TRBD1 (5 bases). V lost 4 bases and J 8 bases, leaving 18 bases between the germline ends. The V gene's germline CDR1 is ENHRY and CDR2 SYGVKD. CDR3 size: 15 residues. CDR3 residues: CAISGGTPSPKPQHF. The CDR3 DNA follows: TGTGCCATCAGTGGGGGGACCCCCAGTCCAAAGCCCCAGCATTTT.

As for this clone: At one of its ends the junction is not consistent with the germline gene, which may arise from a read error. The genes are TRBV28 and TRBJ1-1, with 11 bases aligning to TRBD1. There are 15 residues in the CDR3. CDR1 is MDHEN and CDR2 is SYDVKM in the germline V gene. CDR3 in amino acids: CSAGQGGSGYTEAFF. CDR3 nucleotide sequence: TGCTCGGCGGGACAGGGGGGTTCAGGTTACACTGAAGCTTTCTTT. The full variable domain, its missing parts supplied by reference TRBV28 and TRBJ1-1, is DVKVTQSSRYLVKRTGEKVFLECVQDMDHENMFWYRQDPGLGLRLIYFSYDVKMKEKGDIPEGYSVSREKKERFSLILESASTNQTSMYLCSAGQGGSGYTEAFFGQGTRLTVV.

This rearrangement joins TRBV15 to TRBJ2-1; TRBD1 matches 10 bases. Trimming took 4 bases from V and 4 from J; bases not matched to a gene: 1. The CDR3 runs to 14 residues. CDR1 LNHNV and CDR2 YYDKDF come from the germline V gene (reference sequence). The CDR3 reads CATSTGQGYNEQFF. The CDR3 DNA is TGTGCCACCAGCACGGGACAGGGGTACAATGAGCAGTTCTTC.

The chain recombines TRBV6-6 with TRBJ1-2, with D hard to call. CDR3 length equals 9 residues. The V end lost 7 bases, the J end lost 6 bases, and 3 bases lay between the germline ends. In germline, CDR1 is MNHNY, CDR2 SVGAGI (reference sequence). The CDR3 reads CASNNGYTF. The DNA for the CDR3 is TGTGCCAGCAACAATGGCTACACCTTC.

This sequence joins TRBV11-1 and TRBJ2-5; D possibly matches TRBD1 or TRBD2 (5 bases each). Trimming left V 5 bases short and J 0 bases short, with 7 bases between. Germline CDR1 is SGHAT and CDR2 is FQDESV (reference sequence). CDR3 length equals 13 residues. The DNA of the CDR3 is TGTGCCAGCAGCCAGGGACACCAAGAGACCCAGTACTTC. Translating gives CASSQGHQETQYF.

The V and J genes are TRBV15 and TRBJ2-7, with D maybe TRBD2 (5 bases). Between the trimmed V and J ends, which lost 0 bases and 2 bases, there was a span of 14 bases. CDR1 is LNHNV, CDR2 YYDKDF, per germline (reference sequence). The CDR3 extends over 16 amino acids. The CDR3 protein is CATSRDAGIGTYEQYF. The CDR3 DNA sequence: TGTGCCACCAGCAGAGATGCCGGGATTGGGACCTACGAGCAGTACTTC.

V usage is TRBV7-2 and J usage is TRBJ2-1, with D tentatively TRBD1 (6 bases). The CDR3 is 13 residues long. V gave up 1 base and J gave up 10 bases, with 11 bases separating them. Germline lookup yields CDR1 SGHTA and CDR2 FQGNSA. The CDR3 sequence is CASSLGQVGEQFF. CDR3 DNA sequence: TGTGCCAGCAGCTTAGGACAGGTGGGCGAGCAGTTCTTC. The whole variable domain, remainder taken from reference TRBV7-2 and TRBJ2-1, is GAGVSQSPSNKVTEKGKDVELRCDPISGHTALYWYRQSLGQGLEFLIYFQGNSAPDKSGLPSDRFSAERTGGSVSTLTIQRTQQEDSAVYLCASSLGQVGEQFFGPGTRLTVL.

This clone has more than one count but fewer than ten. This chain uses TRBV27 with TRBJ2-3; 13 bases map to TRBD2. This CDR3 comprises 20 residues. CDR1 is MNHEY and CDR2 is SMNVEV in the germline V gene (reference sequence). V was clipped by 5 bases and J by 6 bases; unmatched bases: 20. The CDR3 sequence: CASSLNYGRTSGRVSDTQYF. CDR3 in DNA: TGTGCCAGCAGTCTTAATTATGGACGAACTAGCGGGAGGGTCAGCGATACGCAGTATTTT.

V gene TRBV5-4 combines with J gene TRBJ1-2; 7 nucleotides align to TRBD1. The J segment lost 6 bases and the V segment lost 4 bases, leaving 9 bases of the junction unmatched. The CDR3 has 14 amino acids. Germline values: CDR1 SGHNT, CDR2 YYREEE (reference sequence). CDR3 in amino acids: CASSPNRGYNGYTF. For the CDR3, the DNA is TGTGCCAGCAGCCCGAACAGGGGATACAATGGCTACACCTTC.

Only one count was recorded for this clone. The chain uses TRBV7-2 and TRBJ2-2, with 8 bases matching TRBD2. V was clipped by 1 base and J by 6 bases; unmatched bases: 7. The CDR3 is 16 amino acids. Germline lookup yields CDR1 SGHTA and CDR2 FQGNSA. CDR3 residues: CASSLVQAGRAGELFF. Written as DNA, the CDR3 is TGTGCCAGCAGCTTAGTGCAGGCCGGGAGGGCCGGGGAGCTGTTTTTT. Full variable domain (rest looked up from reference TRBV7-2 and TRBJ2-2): GAGVSQSPSNKVTEKGKDVELRCDPISGHTALYWYRQSLGQGLEFLIYFQGNSAPDKSGLPSDRFSAERTGGSVSTLTIQRTQQEDSAVYLCASSLVQAGRAGELFFGEGSRLTVL.

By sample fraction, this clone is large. The CDR3: CASSEFSGVADTQYF. The CDR3, as DNA: TGTGCCAGCAGTGAGTTTAGCGGAGTGGCAGATACGCAGTATTTT. The chain links TRBV6-4 to TRBJ2-3, with D tentatively TRBD2 (6 bases). The germline V and J ends were trimmed by 3 bases and 4 bases, with 14 bases remaining between them. Per the germline V gene, CDR1 is MRHNA and CDR2 is SNTAGT. This CDR3 has 15 amino acids.

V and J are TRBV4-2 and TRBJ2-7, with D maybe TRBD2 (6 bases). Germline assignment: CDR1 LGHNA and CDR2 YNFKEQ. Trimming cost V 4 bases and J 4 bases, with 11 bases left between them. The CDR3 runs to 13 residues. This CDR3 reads CASSRSSVYEQYF. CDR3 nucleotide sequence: TGTGCCAGCAGCCGGTCTAGCGTATACGAGCAGTACTTC.

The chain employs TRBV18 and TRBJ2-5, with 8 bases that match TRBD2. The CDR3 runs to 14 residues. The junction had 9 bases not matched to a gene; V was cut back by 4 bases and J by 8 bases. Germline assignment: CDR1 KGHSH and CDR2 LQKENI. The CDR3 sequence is CASSLGLAGDTQYF. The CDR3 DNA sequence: TGTGCCAGCTCACTAGGACTAGCCGGGGACACCCAGTACTTC.

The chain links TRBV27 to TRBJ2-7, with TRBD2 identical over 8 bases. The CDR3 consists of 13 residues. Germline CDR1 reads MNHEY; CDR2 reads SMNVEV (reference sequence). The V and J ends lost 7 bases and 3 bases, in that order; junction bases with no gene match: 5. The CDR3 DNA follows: TGTGCCAGCAATCCAAGCGGGAGCTACGAGCAGTACTTC. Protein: CASNPSGSYEQYF.

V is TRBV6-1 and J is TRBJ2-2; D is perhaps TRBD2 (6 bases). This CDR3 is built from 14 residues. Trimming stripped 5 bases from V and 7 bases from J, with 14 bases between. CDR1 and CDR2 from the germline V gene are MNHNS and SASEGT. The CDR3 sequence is CASSLALGGGELFF. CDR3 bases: TGTGCCAGCAGTCTGGCTTTGGGGGGCGGGGAGCTGTTTTTT.

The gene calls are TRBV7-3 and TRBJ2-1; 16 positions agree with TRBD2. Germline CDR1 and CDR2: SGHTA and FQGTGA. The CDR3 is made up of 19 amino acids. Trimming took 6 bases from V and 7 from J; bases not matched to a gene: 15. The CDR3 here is CASSLAGGTSGRAGNEQFF. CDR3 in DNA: TGTGCCAGCAGTCTTGCGGGTGGGACTAGCGGGAGGGCGGGGAATGAGCAGTTCTTC.

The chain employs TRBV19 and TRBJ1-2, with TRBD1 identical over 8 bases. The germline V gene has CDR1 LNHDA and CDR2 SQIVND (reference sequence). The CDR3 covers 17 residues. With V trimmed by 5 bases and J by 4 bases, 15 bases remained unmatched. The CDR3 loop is CASSLGLDREAPYGYTF. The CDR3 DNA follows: TGTGCCAGTAGTTTGGGACTGGACAGGGAGGCGCCCTATGGCTACACCTTC.

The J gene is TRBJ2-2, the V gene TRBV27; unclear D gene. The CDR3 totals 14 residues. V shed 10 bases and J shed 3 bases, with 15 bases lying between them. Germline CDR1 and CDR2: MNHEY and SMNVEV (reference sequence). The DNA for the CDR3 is TGTGCCACCCGTGTCGGGTGGGACACCGGGGAGCTGTTTTTT. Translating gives CATRVGWDTGELFF.

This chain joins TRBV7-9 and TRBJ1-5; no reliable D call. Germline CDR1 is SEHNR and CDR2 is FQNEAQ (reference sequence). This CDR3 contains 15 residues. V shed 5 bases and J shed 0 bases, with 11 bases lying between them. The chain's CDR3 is CASSPIEISNQPQHF. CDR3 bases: TGTGCCAGCAGCCCGATCGAAATTAGCAATCAGCCCCAGCATTTT.

DNA of the CDR3: TGTGCCAGCAAAACACCCTCGGGCAGACAAGAGACCCAGTACTTC. Translating it yields CASKTPSGRQETQYF. The rearrangement uses TRBV2 and TRBJ2-5; D gene unclear. Per germline, CDR1 SNHLY and CDR2 FYNNEI. The CDR3 loop spans 15 amino acids. V was shortened by 7 bases and J by 2 bases, with 17 bases between the two germline ends.

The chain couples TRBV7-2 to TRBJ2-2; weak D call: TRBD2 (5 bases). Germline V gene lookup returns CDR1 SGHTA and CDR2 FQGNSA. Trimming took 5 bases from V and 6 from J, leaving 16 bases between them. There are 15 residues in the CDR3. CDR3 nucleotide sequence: TGTGCCAGCAGCCCCCGTGGAGGCTGGGCCGGGGAGCTGTTTTTT. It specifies CASSPRGGWAGELFF.

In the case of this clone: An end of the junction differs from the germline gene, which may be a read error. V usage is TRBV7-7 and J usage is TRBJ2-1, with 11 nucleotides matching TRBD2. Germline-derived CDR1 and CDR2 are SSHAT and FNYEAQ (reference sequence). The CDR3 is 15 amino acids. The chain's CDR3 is CASSLTSGMYNEQFF. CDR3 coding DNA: TGTGCTAGCAGCTTGACTAGCGGGATGTACAATGAGCAGTTCTTC.

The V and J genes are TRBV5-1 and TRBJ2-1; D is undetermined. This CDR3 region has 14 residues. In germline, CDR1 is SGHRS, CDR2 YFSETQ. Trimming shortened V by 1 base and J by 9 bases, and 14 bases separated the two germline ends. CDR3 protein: CASSLLLSLGEQFF. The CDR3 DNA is TGCGCCAGCAGCTTGTTACTATCCCTTGGTGAGCAGTTCTTC.

The CDR3 DNA sequence: TGTGCCAGCAGCCATTATGAGGGACTAGCGGGAGCCCACGAGCAGTACTTC. It yields the protein CASSHYEGLAGAHEQYF. The J gene is TRBJ2-7, the V gene TRBV4-2, with 14 bases that match TRBD2. The CDR3 extends over 17 amino acids. Trimming took 3 bases from V and 5 from J; bases not matched to a gene: 9. Germline values: CDR1 LGHNA, CDR2 YNFKEQ.

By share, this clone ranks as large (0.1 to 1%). For the CDR3, the DNA is TGTGCCAGCAGTTACGGACAGGGGGCCACCGGGGAGCTGTTTTTT. Amino acids: CASSYGQGATGELFF. The V call is TRBV6-5, the J call TRBJ2-2; 11 bases map to TRBD1. Trimming removed 2 bases from V and 4 bases from J; junction bases left unmatched: 0. The CDR3 sequence is 15 residues long. Germline V gene sequence: CDR1 MNHEY, CDR2 SVGAGI.

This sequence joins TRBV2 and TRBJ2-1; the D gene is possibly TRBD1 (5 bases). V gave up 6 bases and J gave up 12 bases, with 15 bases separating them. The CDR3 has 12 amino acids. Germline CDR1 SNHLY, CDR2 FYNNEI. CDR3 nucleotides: TGTGCCAGCAGGGTGACTCAGGGCCCGCAGTTCTTC. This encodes CASRVTQGPQFF.